The TCR beta chain under discussion was sequenced for a study of shared clonotypes between healthy human individuals. Concerning this clone: Its target is not known.

This CDR3 contains 17 residues. The V gene lost 3 bases and the J gene lost 2 bases, with 20 bases spanning the gap. The germline CDR1 and CDR2 sequences are SEHNR and FQNEAQ (reference sequence). CD8 cells classed as naive were CD45RO-negative and positively selected for CCR7, excluding terminally differentiated effector memory CD45RA+ cells. Only in-frame clones appear in the TCRdb table, and some are missing; sequencing was by immunoSEQ multiplex PCR. The table lists some 2.1 million clones, around 95% of them singletons. Regarding the study as a whole: Enrolling few donors narrowed the genetic and exposure-history diversity that was represented.

The chain carries TRBV7-9 and TRBJ2-7; D gene ambiguous. Sequencing used naive CD8+ T cells from PBMCs. This TCR derives from a man aged 18 to 29 in good health. Some clones in this sample may be carry-over from other donors' samples. The CDR3 here is CASSFAGAASTAYEQYF. CDR3 bases: TGTGCCAGCAGCTTCGCTGGTGCAGCATCCACCGCCTACGAGCAGTACTTC.